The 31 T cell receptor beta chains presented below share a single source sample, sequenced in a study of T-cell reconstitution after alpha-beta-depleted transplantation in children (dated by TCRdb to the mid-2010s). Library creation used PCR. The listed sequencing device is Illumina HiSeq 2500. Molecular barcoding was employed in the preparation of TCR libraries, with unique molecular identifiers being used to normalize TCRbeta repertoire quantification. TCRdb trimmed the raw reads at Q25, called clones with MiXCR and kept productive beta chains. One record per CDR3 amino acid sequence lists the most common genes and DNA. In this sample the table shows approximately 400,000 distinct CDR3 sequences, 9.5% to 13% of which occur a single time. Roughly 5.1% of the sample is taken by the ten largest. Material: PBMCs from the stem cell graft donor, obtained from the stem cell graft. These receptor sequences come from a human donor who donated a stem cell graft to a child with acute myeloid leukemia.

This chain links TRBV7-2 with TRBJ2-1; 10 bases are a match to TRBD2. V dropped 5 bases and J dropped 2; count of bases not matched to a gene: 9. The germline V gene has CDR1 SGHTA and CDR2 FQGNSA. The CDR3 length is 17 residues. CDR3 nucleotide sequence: TGTGCCAGCAGCCAGCAGATTCTAGCGGGGGCCTACAATGAGCAGTTCTTC. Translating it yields CASSQQILAGAYNEQFF. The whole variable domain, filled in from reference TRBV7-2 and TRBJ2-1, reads GAGVSQSPSNKVTEKGKDVELRCDPISGHTALYWYRQSLGQGLEFLIYFQGNSAPDKSGLPSDRFSAERTGGSVSTLTIQRTQQEDSAVYLCASSQQILAGAYNEQFFGPGTRLTVL.

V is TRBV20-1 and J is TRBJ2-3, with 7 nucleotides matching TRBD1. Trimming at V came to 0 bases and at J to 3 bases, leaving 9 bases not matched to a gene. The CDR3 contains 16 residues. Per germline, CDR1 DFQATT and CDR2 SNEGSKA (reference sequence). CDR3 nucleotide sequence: TGCAGTGCTAGAGATGTAGACAGGGCTTTTACAGATACGCAGTATTTT. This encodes CSARDVDRAFTDTQYF.

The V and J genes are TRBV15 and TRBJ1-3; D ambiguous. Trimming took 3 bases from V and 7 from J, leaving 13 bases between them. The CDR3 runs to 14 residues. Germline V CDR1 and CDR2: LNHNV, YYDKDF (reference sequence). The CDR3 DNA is TGTGCCACCAGCAGCTTAGGGAAGCCGAACACCATATATTTT. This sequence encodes CATSSLGKPNTIYF. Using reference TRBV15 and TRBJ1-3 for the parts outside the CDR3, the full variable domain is DAMVIQNPRYQVTQFGKPVTLSCSQTLNHNVMYWYQQKSSQAPKLLFHYYDKDFNNEADTPDNFQSRRPNTSFCFLDIRSPGLGDTAMYLCATSSLGKPNTIYFGEGSWLTVV.

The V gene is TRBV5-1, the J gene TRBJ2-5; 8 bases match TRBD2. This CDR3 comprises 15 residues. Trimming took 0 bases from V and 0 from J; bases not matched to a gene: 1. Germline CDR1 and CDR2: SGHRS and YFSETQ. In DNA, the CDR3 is TGCGCCAGCAGCTTGGTGCGGGGGGACCAAGAGACCCAGTACTTC. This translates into CASSLVRGDQETQYF.

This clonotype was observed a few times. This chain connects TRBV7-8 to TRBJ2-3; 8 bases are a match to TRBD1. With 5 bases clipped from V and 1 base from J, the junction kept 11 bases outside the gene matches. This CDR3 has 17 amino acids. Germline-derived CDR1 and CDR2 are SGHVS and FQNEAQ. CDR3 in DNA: TGTGCCAGCAGCGTCGAGATCCAGGGGGCTGGCACAGATACGCAGTATTTT. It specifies CASSVEIQGAGTDTQYF.

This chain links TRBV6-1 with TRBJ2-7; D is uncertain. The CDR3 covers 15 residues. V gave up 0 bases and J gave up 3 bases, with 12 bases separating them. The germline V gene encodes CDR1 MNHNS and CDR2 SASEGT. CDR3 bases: TGTGCCAGCAGTGAAGCCGCCGGGCCGCTCTACGAGCAGTACTTC. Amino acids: CASSEAAGPLYEQYF.

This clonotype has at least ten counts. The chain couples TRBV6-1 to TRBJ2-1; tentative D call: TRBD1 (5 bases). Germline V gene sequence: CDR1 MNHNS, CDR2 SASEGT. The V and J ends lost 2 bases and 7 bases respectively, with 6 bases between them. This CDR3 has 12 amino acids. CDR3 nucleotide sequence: TGTGCCAGCAGTGAACAGGGTAATGAGCAGTTCTTC. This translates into CASSEQGNEQFF.

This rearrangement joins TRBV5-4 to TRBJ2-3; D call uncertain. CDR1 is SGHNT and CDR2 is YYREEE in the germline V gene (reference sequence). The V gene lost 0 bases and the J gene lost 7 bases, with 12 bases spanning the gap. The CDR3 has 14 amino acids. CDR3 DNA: TGTGCCAGCAGCTTGGGGCTCCCCCGCAATACGCAGTATTTT. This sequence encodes CASSLGLPRNTQYF.

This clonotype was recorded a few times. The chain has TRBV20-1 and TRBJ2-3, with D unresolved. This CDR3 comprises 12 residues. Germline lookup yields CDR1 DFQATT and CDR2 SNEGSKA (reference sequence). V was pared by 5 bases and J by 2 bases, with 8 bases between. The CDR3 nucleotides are TGCAGTGCTCAGTCACACACAGATACGCAGTATTTT. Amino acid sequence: CSAQSHTDTQYF.

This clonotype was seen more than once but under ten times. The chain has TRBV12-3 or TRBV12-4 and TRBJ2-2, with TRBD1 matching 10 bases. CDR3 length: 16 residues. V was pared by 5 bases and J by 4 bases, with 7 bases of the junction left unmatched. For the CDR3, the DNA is TGTGCCAGCAGTCCAGGGACAGGGGAGCGCACCGGGGAGCTGTTTTTT. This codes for CASSPGTGERTGELFF.

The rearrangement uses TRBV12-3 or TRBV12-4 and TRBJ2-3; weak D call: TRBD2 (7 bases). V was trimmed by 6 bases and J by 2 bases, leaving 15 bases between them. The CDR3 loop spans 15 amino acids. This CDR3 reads CASRLGGPYTDTQYF. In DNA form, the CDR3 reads TGTGCCAGCAGACTCGGGGGGCCATACACAGATACGCAGTATTTT.

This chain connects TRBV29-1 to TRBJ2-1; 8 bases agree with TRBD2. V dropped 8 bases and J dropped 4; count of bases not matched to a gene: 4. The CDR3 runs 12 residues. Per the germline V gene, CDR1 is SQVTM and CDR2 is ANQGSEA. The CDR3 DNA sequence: TGCAGCTTTCCGGGAGGGTACAATGAGCAGTTCTTC. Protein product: CSFPGGYNEQFF.

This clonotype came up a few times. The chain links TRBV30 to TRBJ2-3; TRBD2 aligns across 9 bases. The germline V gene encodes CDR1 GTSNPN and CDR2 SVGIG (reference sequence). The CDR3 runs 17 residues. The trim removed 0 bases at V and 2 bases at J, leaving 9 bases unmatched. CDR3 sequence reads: CAWSVTRTSGHTDTQYF. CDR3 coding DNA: TGTGCCTGGAGTGTGACCAGAACTAGCGGGCACACAGATACGCAGTATTTT.

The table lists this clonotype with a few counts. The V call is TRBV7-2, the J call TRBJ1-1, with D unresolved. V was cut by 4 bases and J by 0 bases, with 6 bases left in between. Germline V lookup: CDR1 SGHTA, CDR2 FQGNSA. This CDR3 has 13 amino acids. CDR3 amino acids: CASSSEVNTEAFF. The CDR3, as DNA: TGTGCCAGCAGCTCGGAAGTGAACACTGAAGCTTTCTTT.

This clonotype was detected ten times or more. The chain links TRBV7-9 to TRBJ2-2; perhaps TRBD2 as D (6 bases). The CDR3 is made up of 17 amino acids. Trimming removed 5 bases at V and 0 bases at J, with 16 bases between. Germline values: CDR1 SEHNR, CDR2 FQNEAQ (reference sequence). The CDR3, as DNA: TGTGCCAGCAGCCTAACCGGGGGAGGTGCGAACACCGGGGAGCTGTTTTTT. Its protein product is CASSLTGGGANTGELFF.

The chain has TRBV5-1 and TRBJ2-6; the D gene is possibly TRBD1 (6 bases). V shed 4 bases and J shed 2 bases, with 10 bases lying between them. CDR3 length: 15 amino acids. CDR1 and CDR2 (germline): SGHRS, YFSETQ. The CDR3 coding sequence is TGCGCCAGCAGCAAAAACAGGGCTGGGGCCAACGTCCTGACTTTC. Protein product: CASSKNRAGANVLTF.

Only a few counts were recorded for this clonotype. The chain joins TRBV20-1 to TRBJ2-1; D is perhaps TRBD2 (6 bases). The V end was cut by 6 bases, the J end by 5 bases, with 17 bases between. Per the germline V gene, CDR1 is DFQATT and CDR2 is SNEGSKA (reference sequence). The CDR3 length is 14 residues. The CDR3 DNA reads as TGCAGTGCCATCTTCAGGAGGGGAGACAATGAGCAGTTCTTC. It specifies CSAIFRRGDNEQFF.

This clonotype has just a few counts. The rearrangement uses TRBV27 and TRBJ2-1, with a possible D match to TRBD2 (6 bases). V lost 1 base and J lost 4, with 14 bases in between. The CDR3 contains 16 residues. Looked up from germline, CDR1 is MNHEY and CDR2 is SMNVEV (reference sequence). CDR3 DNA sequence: TGTGCCAGCAGTTTATATGGGGCGGGATCTTACAATGAGCAGTTCTTC. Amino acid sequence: CASSLYGAGSYNEQFF.

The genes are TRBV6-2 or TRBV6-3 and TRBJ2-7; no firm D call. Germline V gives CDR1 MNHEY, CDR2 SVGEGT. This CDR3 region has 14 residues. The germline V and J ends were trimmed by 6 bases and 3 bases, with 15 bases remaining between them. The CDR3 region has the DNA TGTGCCAGCAGGTCCGGGCAGACCTACTACGAGCAGTACTTC. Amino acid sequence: CASRSGQTYYEQYF.

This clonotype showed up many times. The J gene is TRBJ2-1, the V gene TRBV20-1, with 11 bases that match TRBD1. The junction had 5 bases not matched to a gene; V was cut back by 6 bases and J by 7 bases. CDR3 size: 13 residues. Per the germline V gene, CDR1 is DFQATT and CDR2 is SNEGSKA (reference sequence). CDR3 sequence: CSAWTGGANEQFF. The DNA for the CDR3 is TGCAGTGCGTGGACAGGGGGCGCGAATGAGCAGTTCTTC.

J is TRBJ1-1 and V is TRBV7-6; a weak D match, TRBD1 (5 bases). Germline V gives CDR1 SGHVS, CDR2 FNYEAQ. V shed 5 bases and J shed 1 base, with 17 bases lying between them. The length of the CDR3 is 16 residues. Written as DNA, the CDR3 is TGTGCCAGCAGCCTAACGGTGGGACCGCCGAACACTGAAGCTTTCTTT. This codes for CASSLTVGPPNTEAFF. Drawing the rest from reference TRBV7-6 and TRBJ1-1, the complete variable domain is GAGVSQSPRYKVTKRGQDVALRCDPISGHVSLYWYRQALGQGPEFLTYFNYEAQQDKSGLPNDRFSAERPEGSISTLTIQRTEQRDSAMYRCASSLTVGPPNTEAFFGQGTRLTVV.

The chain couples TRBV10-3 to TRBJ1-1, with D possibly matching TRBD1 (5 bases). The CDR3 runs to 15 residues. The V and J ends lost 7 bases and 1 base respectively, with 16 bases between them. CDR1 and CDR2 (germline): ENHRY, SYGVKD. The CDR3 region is CAITTGPGANTEAFF. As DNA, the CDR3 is TGTGCCATCACAACAGGTCCAGGCGCGAACACTGAAGCTTTCTTT.

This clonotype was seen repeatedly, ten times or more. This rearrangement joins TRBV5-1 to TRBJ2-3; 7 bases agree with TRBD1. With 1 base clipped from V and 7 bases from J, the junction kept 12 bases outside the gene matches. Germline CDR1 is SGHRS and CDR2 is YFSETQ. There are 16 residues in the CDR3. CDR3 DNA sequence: TGCGCCAGCAGCTTGAACCCGGGACAGTCCCATAATACGCAGTATTTT. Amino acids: CASSLNPGQSHNTQYF.

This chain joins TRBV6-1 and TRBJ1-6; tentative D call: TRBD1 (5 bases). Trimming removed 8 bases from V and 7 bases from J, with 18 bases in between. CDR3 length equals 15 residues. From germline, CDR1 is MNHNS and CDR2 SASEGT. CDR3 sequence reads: CASSTSAGQNSPLHF. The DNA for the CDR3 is TGTGCCAGCTCTACTTCCGCAGGGCAGAATTCACCCCTCCACTTT.

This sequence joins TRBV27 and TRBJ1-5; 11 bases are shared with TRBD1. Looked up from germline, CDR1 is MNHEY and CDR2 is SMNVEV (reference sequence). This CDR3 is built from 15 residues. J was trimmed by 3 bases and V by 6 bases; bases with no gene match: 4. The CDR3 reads CASSRTGGNNQPQHF. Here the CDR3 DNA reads TGTGCCAGCAGCCGGACAGGGGGCAACAATCAGCCCCAGCATTTT.

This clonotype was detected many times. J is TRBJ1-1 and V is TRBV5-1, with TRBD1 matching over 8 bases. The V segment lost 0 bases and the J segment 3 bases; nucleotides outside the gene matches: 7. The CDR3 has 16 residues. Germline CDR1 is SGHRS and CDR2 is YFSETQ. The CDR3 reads CASSLDQGAWDTEAFF. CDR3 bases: TGCGCCAGCAGCTTGGATCAGGGGGCCTGGGACACTGAAGCTTTCTTT.

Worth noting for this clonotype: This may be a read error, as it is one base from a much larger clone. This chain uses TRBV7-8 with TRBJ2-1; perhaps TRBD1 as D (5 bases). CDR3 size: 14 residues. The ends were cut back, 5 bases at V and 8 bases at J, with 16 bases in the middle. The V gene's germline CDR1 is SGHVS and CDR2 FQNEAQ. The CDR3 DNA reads TGTGCCAGCAGCCCCAGGGATCTCCACGATGAGCAGTTCTTC. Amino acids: CASSPRDLHDEQFF.

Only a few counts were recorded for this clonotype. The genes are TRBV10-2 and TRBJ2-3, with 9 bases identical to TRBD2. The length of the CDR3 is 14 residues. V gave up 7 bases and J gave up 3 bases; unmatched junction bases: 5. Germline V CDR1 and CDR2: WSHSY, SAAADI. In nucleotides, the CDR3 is TGCGCCAGCACCCCGGGACTAGCAACAGATACGCAGTATTTT. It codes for CASTPGLATDTQYF.

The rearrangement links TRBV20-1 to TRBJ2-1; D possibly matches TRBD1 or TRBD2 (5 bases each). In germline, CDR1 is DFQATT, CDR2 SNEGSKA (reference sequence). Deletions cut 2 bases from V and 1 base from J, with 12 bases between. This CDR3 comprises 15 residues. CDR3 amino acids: CSARSRDESYNEQFF. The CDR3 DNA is TGCAGTGCTAGATCACGGGACGAATCCTACAATGAGCAGTTCTTC.

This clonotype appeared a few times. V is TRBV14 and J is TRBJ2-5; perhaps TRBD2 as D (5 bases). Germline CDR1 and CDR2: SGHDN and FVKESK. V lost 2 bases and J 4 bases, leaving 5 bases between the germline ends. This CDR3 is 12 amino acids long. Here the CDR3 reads CASSQRGETQYF. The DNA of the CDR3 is TGTGCCAGCAGCCAACGGGGAGAGACCCAGTACTTC.

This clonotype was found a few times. CDR3 sequence: CASSRQAGEKLFF. The CDR3 DNA is TGTGCCAGCAGCAGACAGGCGGGTGAAAAACTGTTTTTT. The V gene is TRBV12-3 or TRBV12-4, the J gene TRBJ1-4; D may be TRBD1 (6 bases). The CDR3 loop spans 13 amino acids. Trimming stripped 6 bases from V and 7 bases from J, with 12 bases between.